These T cell receptor beta chains were read from a single sample in a study of CD8+ T cells in alopecia areata. Clones were sequenced by immunoSEQ multiplex PCR, and TCRdb holds only the in-frame ones, with some missing. The table shows some 190,000 clones, with more than 55% occurring only once. Specimen: CD4+ T cells sorted from blood, collected around week 47, from a patient treated with tofacitinib. All receptors derive from a human donor with alopecia areata. The CDR3 runs from the conserved cysteine through the conserved F or W. Where a row states a size, it is once, few, many or the class of an expanded clone; other rows omit it.

size,J,V,length,CDR3
many,TRBJ1-5,TRBV19,12,CASSIEYQPQHF
few,TRBJ2-4,TRBV10-3,14,CAISESTRSHIQYF
-,TRBJ1-1,TRBV7-2,13,CASSLYQSGKAFF
-,TRBJ1-6,TRBV7-8,14,CASSLGGGNSPLHF
few,TRBJ2-2,TRBV29-1,14,CSVQSKANTGELFF
few,TRBJ2-3,TRBV5-1,13,CASSKGVTDTQYF
few,TRBJ1-1,TRBV7-2,12,CASSRPETEAFF
-,TRBJ1-5,TRBV2,13,CASSWGKDQPQHF
-,TRBJ1-1,TRBV9,14,CASSAGTAYTEAFF
-,TRBJ1-1,TRBV30,13,CARRRAAYTEAFF
-,TRBJ2-7,TRBV19,13,CASKPRGVYEQYF
-,TRBJ1-1,TRBV29-1,14,CSVLLQGTNTEAFF
-,TRBJ1-2,TRBV5-1,14,CASSLEGQNYGYTF
once,TRBJ1-2,TRBV27,14,CASSPSGPRDGYTF
-,TRBJ1-2,TRBV6-4,10,CAPPGDGYTF
few,TRBJ2-4,TRBV29-1,13,CSVEDHGKNIQYF
-,TRBJ2-7,TRBV19,11,CASPGRGEQYF
few,TRBJ2-7,TRBV29-1,12,CSAITGAYEQYF
few,TRBJ2-3,TRBV29-1,11,CSVVIADTQYF
-,TRBJ2-7,TRBV6-5,14,CASSYSYGGYEQYF
-,TRBJ1-1,TRBV30,12,CAWTLTGGEAFF
-,TRBJ1-1,TRBV6-5,16,CASSYSSVAEDTEAFF
few,TRBJ1-1,TRBV29-1,13,CSVEGRLNTEAFF
-,TRBJ1-1,TRBV6-5,13,CATLPPGYTEAFF
once,TRBJ2-5,TRBV27,15,CASSLLSTRQETQYF
-,TRBJ2-7,TRBV18,13,CASSPGQGNEQYF
-,TRBJ1-4,TRBV6-5,14,CASRSGDLPEKLFF
-,TRBJ2-3,TRBV7-9,15,CASSLSQTTSHTQYF
-,TRBJ2-7,TRBV5-1,16,CASSPRLAGRGLEQYF
-,TRBJ2-5,TRBV13,14,CASSLMLAGKTQYF
-,TRBJ1-2,TRBV27,14,CASSFSNLNYGYTF